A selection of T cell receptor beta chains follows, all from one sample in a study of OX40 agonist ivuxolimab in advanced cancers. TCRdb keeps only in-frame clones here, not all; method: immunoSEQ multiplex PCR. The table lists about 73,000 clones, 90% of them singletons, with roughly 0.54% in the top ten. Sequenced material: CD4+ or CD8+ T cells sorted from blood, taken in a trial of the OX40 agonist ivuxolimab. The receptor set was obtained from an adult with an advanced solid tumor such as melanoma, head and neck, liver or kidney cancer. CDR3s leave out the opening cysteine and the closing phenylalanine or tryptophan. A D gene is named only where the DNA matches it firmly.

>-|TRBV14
ASSQELVGSEQF
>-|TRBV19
ASSTRYSSYEQY
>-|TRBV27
ASRITGSITNEKLF
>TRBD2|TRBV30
AWSKVRTSGRANTQY
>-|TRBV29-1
SAPGGGEETQY
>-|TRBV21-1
ASTPRQGWHNEQF
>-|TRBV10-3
AISAGPGEKLF
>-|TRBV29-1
SASGERSTDTQY
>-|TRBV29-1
SVLLPVPAYEQY
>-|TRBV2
ASSEGMFVQY
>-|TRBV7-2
ASSLAGGRGTDTQY
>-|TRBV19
ASSTSGGELF
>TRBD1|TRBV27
ASKGRGFGNSPLH
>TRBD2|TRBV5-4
ASSLGQRGRQETQY
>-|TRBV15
ATSRDPGRTYEQY
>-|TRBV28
ASSFERFSYNEQF
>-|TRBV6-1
ASSEYTEAF
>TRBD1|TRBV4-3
ASSRLRGTGYNEQF
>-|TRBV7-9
ASNTLDTSPLH
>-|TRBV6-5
ASSNTGELF
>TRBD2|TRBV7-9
ASSPSREGETQY
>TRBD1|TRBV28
ASSFDRENTEAF
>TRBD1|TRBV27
ASRKRQGQGARGMNTEAF
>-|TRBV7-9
ASSLGGTISRSYNEQF
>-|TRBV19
ASSIEDSSYNEQF
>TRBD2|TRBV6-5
ASSYVGGRVREQY
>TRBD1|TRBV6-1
ASSWDRETGELF
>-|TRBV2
ASSREANTDTQY
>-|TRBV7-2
ASSLNGPSSGANVLT
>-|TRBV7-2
ASHGAERLHNEQF
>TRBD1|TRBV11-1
ASRRQGAFHEKLF
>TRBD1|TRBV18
ASSLPGGEKLF
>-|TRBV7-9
ASSLVLLGAKNIQY
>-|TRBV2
ASTLGGAGTEAF
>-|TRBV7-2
ASSLYATAEKLF
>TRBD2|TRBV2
ASSWQTSGSSEQF